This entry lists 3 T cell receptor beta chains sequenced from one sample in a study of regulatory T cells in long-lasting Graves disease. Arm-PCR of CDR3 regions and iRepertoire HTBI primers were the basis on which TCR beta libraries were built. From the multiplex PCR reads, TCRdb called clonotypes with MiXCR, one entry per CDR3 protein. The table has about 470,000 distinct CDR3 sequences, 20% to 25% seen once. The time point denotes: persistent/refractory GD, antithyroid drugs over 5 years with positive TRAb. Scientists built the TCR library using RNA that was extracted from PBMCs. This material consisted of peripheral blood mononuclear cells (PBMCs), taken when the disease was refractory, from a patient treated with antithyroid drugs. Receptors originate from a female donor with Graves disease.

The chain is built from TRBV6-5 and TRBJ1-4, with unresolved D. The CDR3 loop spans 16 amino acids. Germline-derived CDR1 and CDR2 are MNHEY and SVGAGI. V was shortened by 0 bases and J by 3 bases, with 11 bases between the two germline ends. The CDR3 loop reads CASSYSMGMANEKLFF. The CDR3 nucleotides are TGTGCCAGCAGTTACTCGATGGGGATGGCTAATGAAAAACTGTTTTTT.

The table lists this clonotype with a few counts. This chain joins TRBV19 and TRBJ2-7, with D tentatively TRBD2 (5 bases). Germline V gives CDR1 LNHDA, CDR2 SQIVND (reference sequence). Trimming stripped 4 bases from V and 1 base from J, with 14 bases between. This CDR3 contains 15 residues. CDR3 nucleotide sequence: TGTGCCAGTAGTAATCACCGGGGAAGGTCCTACGAGCAGTACTTC. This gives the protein CASSNHRGRSYEQYF. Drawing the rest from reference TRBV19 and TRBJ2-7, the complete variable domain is DGGITQSPKYLFRKEGQNVTLSCEQNLNHDAMYWYRQDPGQGLRLIYYSQIVNDFQKGDIAEGYSVSREKKESFPLTVTSAQKNPTAFYLCASSNHRGRSYEQYFGPGTRLTVT.

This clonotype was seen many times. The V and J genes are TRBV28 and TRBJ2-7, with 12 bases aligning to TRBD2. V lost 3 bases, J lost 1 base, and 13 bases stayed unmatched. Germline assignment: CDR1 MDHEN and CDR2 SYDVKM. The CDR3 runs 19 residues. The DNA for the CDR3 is TGTGCCAGCAGTTTCCCGACTAGCGGGAGAGGGGAAGGGTCCTACGAGCAGTACTTC. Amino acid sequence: CASSFPTSGRGEGSYEQYF.